This T cell receptor (beta chain) was recovered during a study of blood T cell repertoires in COVID-19. Study overall: Acute and convalescent COVID-19 specimens originated in the United States, Italy and Spain. In each case, the material was cDNA or gDNA derived from T cells, B-cell-depleted T cells, or PBMCs.

This clone appeared once. The germline gives CDR1 MNHEY, CDR2 SMNVEV (reference sequence). This CDR3 has 17 amino acids. Trimming took 1 base from V and 5 from J; bases not matched to a gene: 8. Authors' analysis steps: Reference gene primer amplification yielded estimated nucleated cell counts. Measured with immunoSEQ multiplex PCR; TCRdb has only the in-frame clones, and not every one. V and J calls and clone size are copied from that table; D and trimming were computed from the DNA. The sample lists about 43,000 clones, around 90% occurring once. The chain couples TRBV27 to TRBJ1-5; 10 nucleotides match TRBD1. Sequences were obtained from peripheral blood. The TCR originated in a man aged 55 to 69 with active COVID-19. This CDR3 reads CASSLLFRDRGDQPQHF. The CDR3 nucleotides are TGTGCCAGCAGTTTATTATTCCGGGACAGGGGAGATCAGCCCCAGCATTTT.